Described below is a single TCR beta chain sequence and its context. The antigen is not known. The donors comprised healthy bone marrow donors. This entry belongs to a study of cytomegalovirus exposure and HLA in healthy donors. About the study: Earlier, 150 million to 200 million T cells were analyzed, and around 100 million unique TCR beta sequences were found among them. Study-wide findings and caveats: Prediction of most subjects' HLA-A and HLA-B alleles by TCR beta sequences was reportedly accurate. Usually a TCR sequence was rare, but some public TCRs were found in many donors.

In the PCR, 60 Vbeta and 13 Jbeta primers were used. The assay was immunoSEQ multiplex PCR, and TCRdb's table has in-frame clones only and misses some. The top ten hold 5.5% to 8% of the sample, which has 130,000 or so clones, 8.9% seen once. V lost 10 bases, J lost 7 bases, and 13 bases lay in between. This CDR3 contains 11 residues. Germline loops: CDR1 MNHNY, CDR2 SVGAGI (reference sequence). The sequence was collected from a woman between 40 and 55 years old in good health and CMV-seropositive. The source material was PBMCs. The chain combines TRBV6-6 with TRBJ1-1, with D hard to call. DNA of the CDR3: TGTGCCACCCATGGCCCTTTTGAAGCTTTCTTT. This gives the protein CATHGPFEAFF.